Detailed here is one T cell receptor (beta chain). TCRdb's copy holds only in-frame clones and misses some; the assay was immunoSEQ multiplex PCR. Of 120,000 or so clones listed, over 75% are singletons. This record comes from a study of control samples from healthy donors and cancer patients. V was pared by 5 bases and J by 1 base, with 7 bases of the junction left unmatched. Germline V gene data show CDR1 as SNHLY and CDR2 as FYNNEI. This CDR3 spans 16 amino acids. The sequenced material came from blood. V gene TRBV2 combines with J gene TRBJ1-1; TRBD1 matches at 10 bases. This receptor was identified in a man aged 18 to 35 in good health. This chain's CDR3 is CASSNRQGARNTEAFF. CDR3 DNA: TGTGCCAGCAGTAATCGACAGGGGGCGAGGAACACTGAAGCTTTCTTT. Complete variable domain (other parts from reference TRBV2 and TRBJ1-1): EPEVTQTPSHQVTQMGQEVILRCVPISNHLYFYWYRQILGQKVEFLVSFYNNEISEKSEIFDDQFSVERPDGSNFTLKIRSTKLEDSAMYFCASSNRQGARNTEAFFGQGTRLTVV.